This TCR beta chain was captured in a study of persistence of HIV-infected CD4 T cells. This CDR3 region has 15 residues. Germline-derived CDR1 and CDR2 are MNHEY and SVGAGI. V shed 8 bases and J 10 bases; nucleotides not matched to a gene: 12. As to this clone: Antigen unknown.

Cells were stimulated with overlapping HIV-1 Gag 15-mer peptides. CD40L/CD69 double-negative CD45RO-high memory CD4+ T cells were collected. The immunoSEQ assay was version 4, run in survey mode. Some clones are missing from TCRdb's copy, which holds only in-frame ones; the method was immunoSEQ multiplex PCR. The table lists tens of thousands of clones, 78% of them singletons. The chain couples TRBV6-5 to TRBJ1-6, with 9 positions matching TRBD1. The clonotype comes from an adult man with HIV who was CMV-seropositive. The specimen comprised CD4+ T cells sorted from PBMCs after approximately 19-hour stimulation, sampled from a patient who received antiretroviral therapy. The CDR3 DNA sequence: TGTGCCAGCCAAGCTGCACAGGGGGCAGGATCACCCCTCCACTTT. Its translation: CASQAAQGAGSPLHF.